The 15 T cell receptor beta chains given below trace back to one sample, sequenced in a study of T cells in Graves' hyperthyroidism and ophthalmopathy (dated by TCRdb to the late 2010s). Preparation of the library involved multiplex PCR. Reads for this sample came from an Illumina HiSeq 2000. Amplification of TCR beta CDR3 regions was carried out from RNA transcripts. For the first round of RT-PCR on the TCR CDR3, the HTBI primer set was used together with the Qiagen OneStep RT-PCR kit. Through fastp at Q25 and MiXCR, TCRdb rebuilt clones from the public reads, retaining in-frame beta chains. Every entry covers one CDR3 protein and lists the most common genes and DNA from its rows. This sample has hundreds of thousands of distinct CDR3 sequences in its table, and roughly 15% of those were observed once. The top ten clonotypes cover approximately 13% of the sample. The sequenced sample consisted of blood. The receptors originated from a man in his late teens or twenties with Graves' ophthalmopathy.

This clonotype was seen at least ten times. The chain recombines TRBV7-2 with TRBJ1-2, with 10 bases fitting TRBD1. This CDR3 contains 15 residues. Trimming took 5 bases from V and 1 from J; bases not matched to a gene: 4. Germline V lookup: CDR1 SGHTA, CDR2 FQGNSA. This CDR3 reads CASSPWTGGNYGYTF. In DNA, the CDR3 is TGTGCCAGCAGCCCCTGGACAGGGGGTAACTATGGCTACACCTTC.

This clonotype was seen many times. The chain is built from TRBV24-1 and TRBJ1-1; no definite D call. V gave up 4 bases and J gave up 2 bases, with 16 bases separating them. Germline V gives CDR1 KGHDR, CDR2 SFDVKD. The CDR3 spans 16 residues. The chain's CDR3 is CATSEGDASGNTEAFF. DNA for the CDR3: TGTGCCACCAGTGAAGGAGACGCCTCGGGAAACACTGAAGCTTTCTTT.

The DNA for the CDR3 is TGTGCCAGCAGTTACTCCATCGGGGAGCTGTTTTTT. This codes for CASSYSIGELFF. The chain has TRBV6-5 and TRBJ2-2, with D unclear. Germline CDR1 reads MNHEY; CDR2 reads SVGAGI. The CDR3 loop spans 12 amino acids. The V and J ends lost 0 bases and 7 bases respectively, with 3 bases between them.

This clonotype was detected many times. The rearrangement links TRBV11-2 to TRBJ1-3; 7 nucleotides align to TRBD1. J was trimmed by 3 bases and V by 3 bases; bases with no gene match: 11. Germline CDR1 is SGHAT and CDR2 is FQNNGV. The CDR3 is 17 amino acids. The CDR3, as DNA: TGTGCCAGCAGCTTGACAGGGTCCCACCAGAGTGGAAACACCATATATTTT. Residues: CASSLTGSHQSGNTIYF.

This clonotype was recorded a few times. The chain carries TRBV14 and TRBJ2-3; D perhaps matches TRBD1 (5 bases). V was trimmed by 4 bases and J by 2 bases, leaving 10 bases between them. The germline V gene has CDR1 SGHDN and CDR2 FVKESK. The CDR3 has 14 residues. CDR3 DNA sequence: TGTGCCAGCAGCCGACAGAGAATCACAGATACGCAGTATTTT. It specifies CASSRQRITDTQYF.

The table lists this clonotype with a few counts. The chain combines TRBV30 with TRBJ2-1, with D unresolved. The ends were cut back, 3 bases at V and 6 bases at J, with 3 bases in the middle. This CDR3 spans 10 amino acids. Per the germline V gene, CDR1 is GTSNPN and CDR2 is SVGIG (reference sequence). The CDR3: CAWSFNEQFF. The DNA for the CDR3 is TGTGCCTGGAGCTTCAATGAGCAGTTCTTC.

This clonotype was recorded many times. This sequence joins TRBV6-5 and TRBJ2-7; D not resolved. Between the trimmed V and J ends, which lost 2 bases and 3 bases, there was a span of 5 bases. Germline CDR1 is MNHEY and CDR2 is SVGAGI. The CDR3 is 12 residues long. The CDR3 spells CASSYTDYEQYF. The CDR3 DNA reads TGTGCCAGCAGTTACACTGACTACGAGCAGTACTTC.

This clonotype was recorded many times. The chain carries TRBV6-1 and TRBJ2-7; 7 bases agree with TRBD1. This CDR3 region has 12 residues. Germline V gene lookup returns CDR1 MNHNS and CDR2 SASEGT. The trim removed 5 bases at V and 5 bases at J, leaving 3 bases unmatched. CDR3 sequence: CASSRQGHEQYF. As DNA, the CDR3 is TGTGCCAGCAGTCGACAGGGCCACGAGCAGTACTTC.

There are many counts of this clonotype. This chain connects TRBV10-2 to TRBJ2-7; no clear D gene. Germline V gives CDR1 WSHSY, CDR2 SAAADI. CDR3 length: 15 amino acids. Between the trimmed V and J ends, which lost 1 base and 1 base, there was a span of 11 bases. The CDR3 region is CASSELRILSYEQYF. CDR3 nucleotide sequence: TGCGCCAGCAGTGAGTTGCGGATTCTATCCTACGAGCAGTACTTC.

The genes are TRBV20-1 and TRBJ1-6; D not resolved. This CDR3 spans 15 amino acids. V was trimmed by 1 base and J by 7 bases, leaving 14 bases between them. Germline V CDR1 and CDR2: DFQATT, SNEGSKA (reference sequence). The CDR3 DNA sequence: TGCAGTGCTAGAGTGCCGGGCCTCACCAATTCACCCCTCCACTTT. Its translation: CSARVPGLTNSPLHF.

This clonotype has a count of ten or more. The chain is built from TRBV29-1 and TRBJ2-1, with 7 bases identical to TRBD2. This CDR3 region has 16 residues. Losses at the gene ends were 3 bases for V and 7 bases for J; bases not matched to a gene: 15. Germline V gene lookup returns CDR1 SQVTM and CDR2 ANQGSEA. CDR3 region: CSVEYEREGLLNEQFF. The CDR3 DNA sequence: TGCAGCGTTGAGTATGAGCGGGAAGGTCTATTAAATGAGCAGTTCTTC.

The chain recombines TRBV19 with TRBJ2-1; weak D call: TRBD1 (6 bases). Trimming pared 7 bases from V and 4 bases from J, leaving 11 bases between. CDR3 length: 13 amino acids. In germline, CDR1 is LNHDA, CDR2 SQIVND (reference sequence). The CDR3 region is CASTGGQYNEQFF. The CDR3 DNA reads TGTGCCAGTACCGGCGGACAGTACAATGAGCAGTTCTTC.

The sample holds many counts of this clonotype. This chain joins TRBV6-1 and TRBJ2-1; no definite D call. V dropped 2 bases and J dropped 8 bases, with 10 bases sitting between them. The CDR3 contains 13 residues. Germline assignment: CDR1 MNHNS and CDR2 SASEGT. The CDR3 coding sequence is TGTGCCAGCAGTGAATCAGCCTTTTATGAGCAGTTCTTC. As protein: CASSESAFYEQFF.

This clonotype came up many times. The gene calls are TRBV7-2 and TRBJ1-6, with D unresolved. CDR1 and CDR2 (germline): SGHTA, FQGNSA. The CDR3 spans 13 residues. The V end lost 5 bases, the J end lost 10 bases, and 12 bases lay between the germline ends. The CDR3 nucleotides are TGTGCCAGCAGCCTGGGATCCCCATCACCCCTCCACTTT. This codes for CASSLGSPSPLHF. The full variable domain, with the rest looked up from reference TRBV7-2 and TRBJ1-6, is GAGVSQSPSNKVTEKGKDVELRCDPISGHTALYWYRQSLGQGLEFLIYFQGNSAPDKSGLPSDRFSAERTGGSVSTLTIQRTQQEDSAVYLCASSLGSPSPLHFGNGTRLTVT.

As concerns this clonotype: This may stem from a read error, because a much larger clone lies one nucleotide away. This chain connects TRBV6-2 or TRBV6-3 to TRBJ1-5; 10 bases align to TRBD1. Germline assignment: CDR1 MNHEY and CDR2 SVGEGT. This CDR3 is built from 17 residues. CDR3 sequence (DNA): TGTGCCAGCAGAAAAAGGGACAGGGGCCATAGCAGTCAGCCCCAGCATTTT. It yields the protein CASRKRDRGHSSQPQHF.